The T cell receptor beta chain described here comes from a study of blood T cell repertoires in COVID-19. Looking at the study overall: Italy, Spain and the United States were the sources of the convalescent and acute COVID-19 samples. PBMCs, B-cell-depleted T cells, or T cells were the source of the cDNA or gDNA that made up the material.

This CDR3 region has 15 residues. Germline assignment: CDR1 SEHNR and CDR2 FQNEAQ (reference sequence). V lost 1 base to trimming and J lost 7 bases; unmatched junction nucleotides: 6. As originally analysed: Estimates of nucleated cell counts were drawn from the amplification of reference gene primers. Here immunoSEQ multiplex PCR was the method, and the copy in TCRdb shows in-frame clones only, minus some. The DNA gave D and trimming, while V, J and clone size come from that table. Seen here are about 270,000 clones, 82% observed once, and the top ten hold roughly 3%. The receptor comes from a woman younger than 30 with acute or convalescent COVID-19. The chain is built from TRBV7-9 and TRBJ2-1, with 8 nucleotides matching TRBD2. The sequenced sample was peripheral blood. The CDR3 nucleotides read TGTGCCAGCAGCTTAGGCAGCGGGAGCGTTAATGAGCAGTTCTTC. This encodes CASSLGSGSVNEQFF.